Detailed here is one T cell receptor beta chain. Antigen unknown. The sample belongs to a study of cytomegalovirus exposure and HLA in healthy donors. Findings and caveats of the study: The authors confirmed in vitro that three CMV-associated chains were specific for CMV antigens. For most TCR sequences rarity was the rule, although some public TCRs occurred in many donors.

The repertoire was sequenced with immunoSEQ multiplex PCR; TCRdb's copy has only in-frame clones and lacks some. The sample carries a few hundred thousand clones, 90% recorded once. This CDR3 contains 16 residues. V was shortened by 3 bases and J by 8 bases, with 20 bases between the two germline ends. Per germline, CDR1 SGHVS and CDR2 FNYEAQ. The TCR comes from a woman between 18 and 29 years old in good health and CMV-seronegative. What was sequenced was PBMCs. The chain is built from TRBV7-6 and TRBJ2-1, with D perhaps TRBD1 (7 bases). The CDR3 DNA sequence: TGTGCCAGCAGCTTTGGAGGGGGGACAGTTCCCGATGAGCAGTTCTTC. This encodes CASSFGGGTVPDEQFF. The full variable domain, in which reference TRBV7-6 and TRBJ2-1 provide the parts outside the CDR3, is GAGVSQSPRYKVTKRGQDVALRCDPISGHVSLYWYRQALGQGPEFLTYFNYEAQQDKSGLPNDRFSAERPEGSISTLTIQRTEQRDSAMYRCASSFGGGTVPDEQFFGPGTRLTVL.